Below, 20 T cell receptor beta chains from the same sample are listed, as sequenced in a study of T cells in Graves' hyperthyroidism and ophthalmopathy. RNA transcripts gave rise to amplified TCR beta CDR3 regions. The primer set for the first-round RT-PCR of the TCR CDR3 was HTBI. Via MiXCR, TCRdb re-called the multiplex PCR reads, giving one row per CDR3 protein. The sample has approximately 300,000 distinct CDR3 sequences, 15% to 20% seen once. The sample was blood. These receptors all stem from a man aged 45-60 years with Graves' ophthalmopathy.

This clonotype has a count of ten or more. The gene calls are TRBV28 and TRBJ2-5, with 8 bases identical to TRBD2. Germline-derived CDR1 and CDR2 are MDHEN and SYDVKM. J lost 0 bases, V lost 4 bases, and 7 bases had no gene match. The CDR3 spans 16 residues. DNA of the CDR3: TGTGCCAGCAGTTCTCCGGGACTAGGAGACCAAGAGACCCAGTACTTC. This translates into CASSSPGLGDQETQYF.

This clonotype was seen repeatedly, ten times or more. The chain links TRBV28 to TRBJ2-7; tentatively, D is TRBD1 (6 bases). The germline CDR1 and CDR2 sequences are MDHEN and SYDVKM. The germline V and J ends were trimmed by 5 bases and 3 bases, with 14 bases remaining between them. This CDR3 has 14 amino acids. The CDR3 sequence: CASSPDRHGYEQYF. The CDR3, as DNA: TGTGCCAGCAGTCCCGACAGGCACGGCTACGAGCAGTACTTC.

The chain joins TRBV10-2 to TRBJ2-5, with D maybe TRBD2 (5 bases). Germline CDR1 reads WSHSY; CDR2 reads SAAADI. The CDR3 is 12 residues long. Trimming stripped 8 bases from V and 5 bases from J, with 12 bases between. The chain's CDR3 is CASSVRGETQYF. In DNA, the CDR3 is TGCGCCAGCTCGGTCCGAGGGGAGACCCAGTACTTC.

This clonotype has a count of ten or more. V and J are TRBV9 and TRBJ2-3; 7 nucleotides align to TRBD1. Germline V gene data show CDR1 as SGDLS and CDR2 as YYNGEE. Germline trimming cut 0 bases from V and 3 bases from J; bases unmatched to any gene: 7. The CDR3 covers 16 residues. The CDR3 here is CASSVEGAVGTDTQYF. CDR3 sequence (DNA): TGTGCCAGCAGCGTAGAGGGGGCGGTGGGAACAGATACGCAGTATTTT. The whole variable domain, filled in from reference TRBV9 and TRBJ2-3, reads DSGVTQTPKHLITATGQRVTLRCSPRSGDLSVYWYQQSLDQGLQFLIQYYNGEERAKGNILERFSAQQFPDLHSELNLSSLELGDSALYFCASSVEGAVGTDTQYFGPGTRLTVL.

This clonotype was detected only a few times. The V call is TRBV3-1, the J call TRBJ2-7; 9 bases fit TRBD1. This CDR3 has 16 amino acids. Unmatched junction bases numbered 9, after V lost 0 bases and J lost 6 bases. Germline V gene sequence: CDR1 LGHDT, CDR2 YNNKEL (reference sequence). This chain's CDR3 is CASSQDITGGSSEQYF. As DNA, the CDR3 is TGTGCCAGCAGCCAAGATATAACAGGGGGCTCGAGCGAGCAGTACTTC.

This rearrangement joins TRBV6-1 to TRBJ2-6; D possibly corresponds to TRBD1 (5 bases). Looked up from germline, CDR1 is MNHNS and CDR2 is SASEGT. The CDR3 extends over 16 amino acids. The V and J ends lost 4 bases and 1 base respectively, with 11 bases between them. In DNA, the CDR3 is TGTGCCAGCAGTGGATTCGCAGGGTCTGGGGCCAACGTCCTGACTTTC. Translating gives CASSGFAGSGANVLTF.

Many counts were recorded for this clonotype. The genes are TRBV28 and TRBJ1-3, with D possibly matching TRBD1 (6 bases). Deletions cut 7 bases from V and 0 bases from J, with 13 bases between. The germline V gene encodes CDR1 MDHEN and CDR2 SYDVKM. The CDR3 loop spans 15 amino acids. The CDR3 DNA reads TGTGCCAGCATAAGGGGGGCGCTCTCTGGAAACACCATATATTTT. It translates to CASIRGALSGNTIYF.

Only a few counts were recorded for this clonotype. The chain uses TRBV28 and TRBJ2-3, with D possibly being TRBD2 (5 bases). The V and J ends lost 11 bases and 8 bases respectively, with 11 bases between them. Looked up from germline, CDR1 is MDHEN and CDR2 is SYDVKM. The CDR3 loop spans 10 amino acids. The CDR3 DNA sequence: TGTGCCTGTGGGCGGGTTACGCAGTATTTT. Protein product: CACGRVTQYF. The whole variable domain, filled in from reference TRBV28 and TRBJ2-3, reads DVKVTQSSRYLVKRTGEKVFLECVQDMDHENMFWYRQDPGLGLRLIYFSYDVKMKEKGDIPEGYSVSREKKERFSLILESASTNQTSMYLCACGRVTQYFGPGTRLTVL.

This clonotype was found a few times. The CDR3 coding sequence is TGTGCCAGCAGCCCCCAGGGAACCCCAGGGACCCAGTACTTC. This gives the protein CASSPQGTPGTQYF. The rearrangement joins TRBV2 to TRBJ2-5; tentatively, D is TRBD1 (5 bases). The V end was cut by 6 bases, the J end by 7 bases, with 18 bases between. The CDR3 is made up of 14 amino acids. Germline loops: CDR1 SNHLY, CDR2 FYNNEI.

V and J are TRBV12-3 or TRBV12-4 and TRBJ1-3; no firm D call. Trimming removed 2 bases from V and 0 bases from J, with 14 bases in between. The CDR3 is 17 residues long. CDR3 nucleotide sequence: TGTGCCAGCAGTTTAAACCCCGGGGTCCTCTCTGGAAACACCATATATTTT. Residues: CASSLNPGVLSGNTIYF.

In its sample, this clonotype was seen many times. This chain links TRBV6-1 with TRBJ1-2; D gene uncertain. From germline, CDR1 is MNHNS and CDR2 SASEGT. The germline V and J ends were trimmed by 5 bases and 3 bases, with 28 bases remaining between them. CDR3 length: 19 amino acids. CDR3 sequence reads: CASSSFGKTVTRADYGYTF. CDR3 DNA sequence: TGTGCCAGCAGTTCTTTCGGGAAAACAGTAACGAGGGCCGACTATGGCTACACCTTC.

This clonotype was recorded a few times. The genes are TRBV28 and TRBJ2-7, with D possibly being TRBD1 or TRBD2 (5 bases each). This CDR3 region has 14 residues. V was cut by 6 bases and J by 0 bases, with 12 bases left in between. Germline-derived CDR1 and CDR2 are MDHEN and SYDVKM. CDR3 in amino acids: CASSLEGLSYEQYF. CDR3 bases: TGTGCCAGCAGCCTTGAGGGGCTCTCCTACGAGCAGTACTTC.

A few counts support this clonotype. The chain links TRBV14 to TRBJ1-4, with 10 bases lining up with TRBD1. The CDR3 runs to 16 residues. The V segment lost 1 base and the J segment 10 bases; nucleotides outside the gene matches: 9. The germline V gene encodes CDR1 SGHDN and CDR2 FVKESK. The CDR3 bases are TGTGCCAGCAGCCAAGCAACCGGGACAGGGGTGACAAAACTGTTTTTT. It is translated as CASSQATGTGVTKLFF.

This clonotype has at least ten counts. The chain is built from TRBV2 and TRBJ2-7; 11 nucleotides line up with TRBD2. V lost 3 bases, J lost 3 bases, and 19 bases stayed unmatched. Germline CDR1 SNHLY, CDR2 FYNNEI. The CDR3 totals 20 residues. This chain's CDR3 is CASSDESFGKLAGVRYEQYF. The DNA of the CDR3 is TGTGCCAGCAGTGATGAGTCTTTTGGGAAACTAGCGGGAGTTCGCTACGAGCAGTACTTC. The variable domain in full, with the rest retrieved from reference TRBV2 and TRBJ2-7, is EPEVTQTPSHQVTQMGQEVILRCVPISNHLYFYWYRQILGQKVEFLVSFYNNEISEKSEIFDDQFSVERPDGSNFTLKIRSTKLEDSAMYFCASSDESFGKLAGVRYEQYFGPGTRLTVT.

This clonotype showed up just a few times. The genes are TRBV7-9 and TRBJ2-4; TRBD2 is a possible D gene (6 bases). The germline CDR1 and CDR2 sequences are SEHNR and FQNEAQ (reference sequence). The ends were cut back, 3 bases at V and 6 bases at J, with 9 bases in the middle. The CDR3 consists of 13 residues. The CDR3 region is CASSLQGGNIQYF. Written as DNA, the CDR3 is TGTGCCAGCAGCTTGCAGGGAGGAAACATTCAGTACTTC.

This clonotype has only a few counts. The J gene is TRBJ2-7, the V gene TRBV5-6; D call uncertain. Germline V CDR1 and CDR2: SGHDT, YYEEEE. V lost 0 bases and J 5 bases, leaving 9 bases between the germline ends. The CDR3 totals 13 residues. CDR3 nucleotides: TGTGCCAGCAGCTTGGATAGGTACCACGAGCAGTACTTC. Amino acid sequence: CASSLDRYHEQYF. Full variable domain (missing parts from reference TRBV5-6 and TRBJ2-7): DAGVTQSPTHLIKTRGQQVTLRCSPKSGHDTVSWYQQALGQGPQFIFQYYEEEERQRGNFPDRFSGHQFPNYSSELNVNALLLGDSALYLCASSLDRYHEQYFGPGTRLTVT.

Ten or more counts support this clonotype. J is TRBJ2-2 and V is TRBV5-1, with a tentative D call TRBD2 (5 bases). This CDR3 region has 12 residues. CDR1 is SGHRS and CDR2 is YFSETQ in the germline V gene. V was clipped by 2 bases and J by 6 bases, with 5 bases between them. The CDR3 is CASSFGAGELFF. DNA of the CDR3: TGCGCCAGCAGCTTCGGGGCCGGGGAGCTGTTTTTT.

The chain carries TRBV28 and TRBJ1-4, with a possible D match to TRBD1 (5 bases). CDR1 and CDR2 (germline): MDHEN, SYDVKM. The ends were cut back, 11 bases at V and 3 bases at J, with 13 bases in the middle. The CDR3 loop spans 13 amino acids. The CDR3 spells CASWGGSNEKLFF. The CDR3 DNA is TGTGCCTCCTGGGGGGGATCTAATGAAAAACTGTTTTTT.

This clonotype has more than one count but fewer than ten. The genes are TRBV3-1 and TRBJ2-1, with D uncertain. The CDR3 consists of 12 residues. The germline V gene has CDR1 LGHDT and CDR2 YNNKEL (reference sequence). Trimming took 1 base from V and 7 from J, leaving 5 bases between them. The CDR3 sequence is CASSQAGNEQFF. The CDR3 nucleotides read TGTGCCAGCAGCCAAGCTGGGAATGAGCAGTTCTTC.

This clonotype was observed many times. The V and J genes are TRBV3-1 and TRBJ2-7, with TRBD2 identical over 13 bases. Germline V CDR1 and CDR2: LGHDT, YNNKEL (reference sequence). V was clipped by 2 bases and J by 2 bases; unmatched bases: 3. The CDR3 runs 16 residues. The CDR3 nucleotides read TGTGCCAGCAGCCAACTGGGACTAGCGGGGACCTACGAGCAGTACTTC. This sequence encodes CASSQLGLAGTYEQYF.